Sequencing of this T cell receptor beta chain was carried out in a study of a mutant IDH1 vaccine in newly diagnosed glioma. The wider study: Treated patients comprised around 60% males and approximately 38% females, mean age about 43 years.

The CDR3 has 15 residues. Germline V gene data show CDR1 as SGHTA and CDR2 as FQGNSA. The data were produced by immunoSEQ multiplex PCR, yet TCRdb's version contains in-frame clones alone and is incomplete. This sample has about 92,000 clones, with 80% found just once. As for time point: baseline, week 1 (first vaccination visit). The treatment here: pre-vaccination baseline after standard-of-care therapy. This clone was picked up one time. Relative to the germline gene, one junction end is altered; a read error may explain this. The starting material was PBMCs, obtained from a glioma patient treated with radiotherapy, temozolomide or both. This TCR came from a man aged 35 to 55 with glioma. The V call is TRBV7-2, the J call TRBJ2-7; D perhaps matches TRBD2 (6 bases). The CDR3 DNA sequence: TGTGCCAGCAGCTTAGCTCGGGGGAGATCTTACGTGCAGTACTTC. Translating gives CASSLARGRSYVQYF. Together with reference TRBV7-2 and TRBJ2-7, the CDR3 gives the full variable domain: GAGVSQSPSNKVTEKGKDVELRCDPISGHTALYWYRQSLGQGLEFLIYFQGNSAPDKSGLPSDRFSAERTGGSVSTLTIQRTQQEDSAVYLCASSLARGRSYVQYFGPGTRLTVT.